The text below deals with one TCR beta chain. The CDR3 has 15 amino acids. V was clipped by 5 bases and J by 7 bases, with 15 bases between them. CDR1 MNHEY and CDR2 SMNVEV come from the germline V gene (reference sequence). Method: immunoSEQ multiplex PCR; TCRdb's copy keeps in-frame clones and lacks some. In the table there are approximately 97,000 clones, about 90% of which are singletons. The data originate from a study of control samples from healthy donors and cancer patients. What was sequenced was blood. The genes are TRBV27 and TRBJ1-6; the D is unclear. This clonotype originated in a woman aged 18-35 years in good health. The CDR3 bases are TGTGCCAGCAGTCCGACGGGCCCTAAGAATTCACCCCTCCACTTT. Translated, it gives CASSPTGPKNSPLHF.